In this sample, the clone carrying this TCR beta chain turned up a few times. Libraries used 2 million unsorted PBMCs kept frozen in RNAlater. The entry originates in a study of neurological immune-mediated disorders. Synthesis of cDNA used 5'RACE (with 10-nucleotide random UMIs). From the 5' RACE reads, TCRdb called clonotypes with MiXCR, one entry per CDR3 protein. The sample consists of tens of thousands of distinct CDR3 sequences, roughly 12% of them appearing once. The ends were cut back, 3 bases at V and 8 bases at J, with 14 bases in the middle. The CDR3 runs to 14 residues. Germline V CDR1 and CDR2: MGHRA, YSYEKL.

Material: PBMCs. The receptor comes from a woman in her sixties with HTLV-1-associated myelopathy (HAM/TSP). The rearrangement joins TRBV4-1 to TRBJ2-1, with D tentatively TRBD1 or TRBD2 (5 bases each). This chain's CDR3 is CASSHPPRGDEQFF. In nucleotides, the CDR3 is TGCGCCAGCAGCCATCCCCCCCGGGGCGATGAGCAGTTCTTC.